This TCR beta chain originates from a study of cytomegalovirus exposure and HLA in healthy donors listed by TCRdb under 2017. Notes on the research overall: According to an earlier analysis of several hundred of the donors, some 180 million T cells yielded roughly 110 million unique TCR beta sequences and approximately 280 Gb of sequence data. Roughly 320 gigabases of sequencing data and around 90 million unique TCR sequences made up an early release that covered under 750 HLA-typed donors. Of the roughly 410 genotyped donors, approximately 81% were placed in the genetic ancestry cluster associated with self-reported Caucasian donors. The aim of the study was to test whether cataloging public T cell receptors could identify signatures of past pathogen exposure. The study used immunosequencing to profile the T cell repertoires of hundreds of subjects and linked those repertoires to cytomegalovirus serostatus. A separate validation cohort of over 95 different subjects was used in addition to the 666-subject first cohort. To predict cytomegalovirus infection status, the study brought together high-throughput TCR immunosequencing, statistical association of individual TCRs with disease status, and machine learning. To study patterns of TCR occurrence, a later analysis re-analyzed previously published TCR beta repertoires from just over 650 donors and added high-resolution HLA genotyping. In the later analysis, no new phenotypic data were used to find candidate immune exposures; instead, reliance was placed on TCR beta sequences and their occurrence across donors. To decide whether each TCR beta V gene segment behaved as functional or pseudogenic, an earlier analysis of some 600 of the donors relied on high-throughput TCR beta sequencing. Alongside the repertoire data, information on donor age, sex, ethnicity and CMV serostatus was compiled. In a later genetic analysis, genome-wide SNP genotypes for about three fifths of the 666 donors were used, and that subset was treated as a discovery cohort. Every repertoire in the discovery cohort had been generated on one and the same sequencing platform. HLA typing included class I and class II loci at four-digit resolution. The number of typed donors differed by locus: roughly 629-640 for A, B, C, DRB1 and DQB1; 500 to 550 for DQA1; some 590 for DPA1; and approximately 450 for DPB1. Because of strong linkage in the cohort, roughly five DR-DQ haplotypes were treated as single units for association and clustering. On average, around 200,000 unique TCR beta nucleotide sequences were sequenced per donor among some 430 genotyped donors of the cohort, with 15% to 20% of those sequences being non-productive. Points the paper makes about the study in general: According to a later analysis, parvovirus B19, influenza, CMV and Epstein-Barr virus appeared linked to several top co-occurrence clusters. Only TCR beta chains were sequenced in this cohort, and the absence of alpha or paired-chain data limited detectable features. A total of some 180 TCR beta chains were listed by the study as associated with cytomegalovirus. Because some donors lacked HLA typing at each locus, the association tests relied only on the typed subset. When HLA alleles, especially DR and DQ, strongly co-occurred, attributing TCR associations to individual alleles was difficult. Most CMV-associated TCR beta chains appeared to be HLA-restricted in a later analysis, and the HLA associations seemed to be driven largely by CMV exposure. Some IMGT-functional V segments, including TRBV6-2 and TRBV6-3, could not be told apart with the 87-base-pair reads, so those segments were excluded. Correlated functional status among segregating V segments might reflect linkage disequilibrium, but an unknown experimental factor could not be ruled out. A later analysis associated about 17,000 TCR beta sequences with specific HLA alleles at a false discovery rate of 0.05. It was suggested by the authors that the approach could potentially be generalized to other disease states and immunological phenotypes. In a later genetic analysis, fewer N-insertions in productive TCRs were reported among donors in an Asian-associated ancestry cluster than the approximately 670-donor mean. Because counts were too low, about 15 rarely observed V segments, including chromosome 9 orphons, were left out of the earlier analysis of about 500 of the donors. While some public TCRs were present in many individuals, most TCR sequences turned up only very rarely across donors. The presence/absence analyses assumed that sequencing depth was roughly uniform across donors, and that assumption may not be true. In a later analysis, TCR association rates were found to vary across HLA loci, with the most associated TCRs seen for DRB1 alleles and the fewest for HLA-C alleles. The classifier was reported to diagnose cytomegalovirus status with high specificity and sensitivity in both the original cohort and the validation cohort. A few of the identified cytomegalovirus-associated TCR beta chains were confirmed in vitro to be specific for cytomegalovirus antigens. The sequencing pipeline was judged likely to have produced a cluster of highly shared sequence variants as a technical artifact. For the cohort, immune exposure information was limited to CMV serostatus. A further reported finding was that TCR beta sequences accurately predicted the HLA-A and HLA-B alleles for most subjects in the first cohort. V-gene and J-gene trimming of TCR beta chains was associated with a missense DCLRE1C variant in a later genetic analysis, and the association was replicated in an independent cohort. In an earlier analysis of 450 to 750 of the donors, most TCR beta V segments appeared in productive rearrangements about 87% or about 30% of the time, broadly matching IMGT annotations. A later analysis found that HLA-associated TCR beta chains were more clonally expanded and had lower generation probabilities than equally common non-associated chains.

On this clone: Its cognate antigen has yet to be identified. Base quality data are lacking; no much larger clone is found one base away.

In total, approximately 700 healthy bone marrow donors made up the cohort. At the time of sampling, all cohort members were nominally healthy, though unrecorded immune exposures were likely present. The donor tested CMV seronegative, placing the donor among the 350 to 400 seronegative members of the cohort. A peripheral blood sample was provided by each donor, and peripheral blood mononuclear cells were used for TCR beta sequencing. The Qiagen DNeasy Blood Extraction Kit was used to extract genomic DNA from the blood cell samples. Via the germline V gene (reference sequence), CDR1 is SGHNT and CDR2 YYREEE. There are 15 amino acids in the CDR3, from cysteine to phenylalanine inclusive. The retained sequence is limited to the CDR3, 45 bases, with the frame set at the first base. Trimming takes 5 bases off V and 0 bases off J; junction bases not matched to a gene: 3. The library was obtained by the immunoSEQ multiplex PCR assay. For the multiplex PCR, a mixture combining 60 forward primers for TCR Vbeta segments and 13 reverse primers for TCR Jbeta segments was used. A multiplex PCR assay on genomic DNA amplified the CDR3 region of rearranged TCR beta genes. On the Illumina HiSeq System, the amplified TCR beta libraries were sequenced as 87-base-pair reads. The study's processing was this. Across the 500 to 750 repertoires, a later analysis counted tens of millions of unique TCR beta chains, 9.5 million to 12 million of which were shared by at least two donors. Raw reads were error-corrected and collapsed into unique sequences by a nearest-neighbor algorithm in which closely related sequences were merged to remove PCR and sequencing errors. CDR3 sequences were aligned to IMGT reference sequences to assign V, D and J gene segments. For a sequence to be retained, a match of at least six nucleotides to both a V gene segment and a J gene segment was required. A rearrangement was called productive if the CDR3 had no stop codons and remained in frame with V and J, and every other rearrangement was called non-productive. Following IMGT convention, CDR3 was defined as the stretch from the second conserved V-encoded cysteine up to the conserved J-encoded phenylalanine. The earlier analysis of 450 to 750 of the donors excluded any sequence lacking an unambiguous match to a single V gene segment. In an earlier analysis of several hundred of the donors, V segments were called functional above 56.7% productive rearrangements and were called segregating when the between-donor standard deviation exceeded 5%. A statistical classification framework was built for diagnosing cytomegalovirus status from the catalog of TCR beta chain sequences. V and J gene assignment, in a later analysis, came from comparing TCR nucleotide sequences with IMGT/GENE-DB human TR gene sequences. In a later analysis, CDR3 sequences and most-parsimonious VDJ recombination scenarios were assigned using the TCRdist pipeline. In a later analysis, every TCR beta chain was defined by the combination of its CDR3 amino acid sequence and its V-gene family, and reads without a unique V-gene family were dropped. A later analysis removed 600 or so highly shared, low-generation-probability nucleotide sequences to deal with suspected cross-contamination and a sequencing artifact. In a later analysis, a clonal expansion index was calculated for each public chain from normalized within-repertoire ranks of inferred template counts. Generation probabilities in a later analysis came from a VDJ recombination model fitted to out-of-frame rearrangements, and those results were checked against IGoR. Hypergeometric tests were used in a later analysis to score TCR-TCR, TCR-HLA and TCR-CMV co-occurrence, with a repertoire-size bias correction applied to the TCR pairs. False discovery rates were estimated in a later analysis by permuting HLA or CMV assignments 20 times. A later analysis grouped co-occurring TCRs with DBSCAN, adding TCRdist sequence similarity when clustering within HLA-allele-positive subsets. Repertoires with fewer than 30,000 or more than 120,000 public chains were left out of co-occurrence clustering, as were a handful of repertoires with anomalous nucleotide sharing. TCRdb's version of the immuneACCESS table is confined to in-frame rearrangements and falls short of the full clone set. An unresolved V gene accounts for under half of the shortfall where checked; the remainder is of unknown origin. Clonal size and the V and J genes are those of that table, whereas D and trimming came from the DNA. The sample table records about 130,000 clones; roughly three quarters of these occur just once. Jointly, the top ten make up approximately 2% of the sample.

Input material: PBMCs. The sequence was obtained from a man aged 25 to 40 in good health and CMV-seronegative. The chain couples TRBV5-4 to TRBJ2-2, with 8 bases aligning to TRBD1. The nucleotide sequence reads TGTGCCAGCAGTGAACAGGGGGCGAACACCGGGGAGCTGTTTTTT. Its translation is CASSEQGANTGELFF.